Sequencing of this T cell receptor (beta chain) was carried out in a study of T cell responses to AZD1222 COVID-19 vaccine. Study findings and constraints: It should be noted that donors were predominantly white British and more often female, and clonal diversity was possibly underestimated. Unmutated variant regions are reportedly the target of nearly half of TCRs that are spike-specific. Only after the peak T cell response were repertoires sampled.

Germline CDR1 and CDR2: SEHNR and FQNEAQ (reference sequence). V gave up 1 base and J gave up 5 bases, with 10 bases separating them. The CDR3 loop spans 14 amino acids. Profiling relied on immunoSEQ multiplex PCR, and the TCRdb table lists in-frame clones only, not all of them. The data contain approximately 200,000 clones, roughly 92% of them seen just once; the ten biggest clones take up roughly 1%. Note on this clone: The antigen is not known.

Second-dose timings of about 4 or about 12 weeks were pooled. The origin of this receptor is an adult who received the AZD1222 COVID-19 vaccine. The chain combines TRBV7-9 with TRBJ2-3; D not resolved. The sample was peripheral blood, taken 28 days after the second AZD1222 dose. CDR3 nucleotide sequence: TGTGCCAGCAGCTTAGGAGTGGTTGGAGATACGCAGTATTTT. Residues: CASSLGVVGDTQYF.